What follows are 5 T cell receptor beta chains derived from one specimen sequenced in a study of T-cell memory formation after mild COVID-19. TCRdb reprocessed the 5' RACE reads via MiXCR and lists one record per CDR3 protein. The sample lists fewer than 700,000 distinct CDR3 sequences, about 20% occurring once. The sequenced sample consisted of PBMCs or a T cell subset sorted from them (not recorded which). Source of these receptors: an adult woman who had mild COVID-19 (a few samples of this study predate the infection). Cell type and time point are not known.

This clonotype has a handful of counts. The chain combines TRBV5-1 with TRBJ2-7; 7 bases line up with TRBD1. The CDR3 totals 14 residues. V lost 4 bases, J lost 2 bases, and 6 bases stayed unmatched. Per germline, CDR1 SGHRS and CDR2 YFSETQ. The DNA of the CDR3 is TGCGCCAGCAGCCCACAGGGGACAACCTACGAGCAGTACTTC. Translation gives CASSPQGTTYEQYF.

This clonotype was observed a handful of times. This chain joins TRBV4-1 and TRBJ2-3; 10 bases agree with TRBD2. Trimming removed 3 bases from V and 1 base from J; junction bases left unmatched: 4. CDR3 size: 16 residues. From germline, CDR1 is MGHRA and CDR2 YSYEKL. The DNA for the CDR3 is TGCGCCAGCAGCCATCCCGGGACTAGCGGCACAGATACGCAGTATTTT. Translated, it gives CASSHPGTSGTDTQYF.

This clonotype has a handful of counts. This rearrangement joins TRBV7-2 to TRBJ1-3, with 10 bases lining up with TRBD1. The germline CDR1 and CDR2 sequences are SGHTA and FQGNSA. The trim removed 1 base at V and 6 bases at J, leaving 12 bases unmatched. The CDR3 contains 18 residues. CDR3 DNA sequence: TGTGCCAGCAGCTTAGAAAGGGGACAGGGGCTATGGAAAAACACCATATATTTT. This codes for CASSLERGQGLWKNTIYF.

This clonotype was counted many times. The chain employs TRBV5-1 and TRBJ2-5, with TRBD2 matching over 9 bases. V lost 2 bases, J lost 4 bases, and 6 bases stayed unmatched. Germline CDR1 reads SGHRS; CDR2 reads YFSETQ. The CDR3 covers 15 residues. The CDR3 DNA sequence: TGCGCCAGCAGCTTCGGACTAGCGCAGGCAGAGACCCAGTACTTC. Translated: CASSFGLAQAETQYF.

The CDR3 sequence: CASSPSGRYNSPLHF. In nucleotides, the CDR3 is TGTGCCAGCAGCCCGAGTGGGCGGTATAATTCACCCCTCCACTTT. The genes are TRBV7-9 and TRBJ1-6; D not resolved. The germline V and J ends were trimmed by 5 bases and 4 bases, with 12 bases remaining between them. The CDR3 totals 15 residues. CDR1 is SEHNR and CDR2 is FQNEAQ in the germline V gene (reference sequence).